Below, one TCR beta chain is given with its context. The antigen is undetermined. The CDR3 loop spans 15 amino acids. This sample was included in a study of T cell clusters in autoimmune cytopenias. Across the study: The median distinct TRB clonotype count was about 2,500 per sample, from a median around 50,000 reads. Whole-study findings and limits: Comparing secondary cytopenia with chronic lymphocytic leukemia showed no cluster-lack signature, apparently masked by lymphoma repertoire. The T cell clusters came from computational analysis alone and lack functional validation.

TRB was amplified from approximately 250 ng of peripheral blood genomic DNA per sample. Multiplex touch-down PCR amplified TRB using TRB-A and TRB-B pools in one tube. TCRdb reworked the multiplex PCR reads into one entry per CDR3 protein, no DNA. This repertoire includes about 8,400 distinct CDR3 sequences. The origin of this receptor is a human donor with an autoimmune cytopenia or autoimmune hepatitis (not recorded which). The rearrangement links TRBV12-3 or TRBV12-4 to TRBJ1-1; the D gene TCRdb calls, TRBD1, cannot be checked with no DNA. Sequences were obtained from peripheral blood. The CDR3 sequence is CASSWLGGLGTEAFF.